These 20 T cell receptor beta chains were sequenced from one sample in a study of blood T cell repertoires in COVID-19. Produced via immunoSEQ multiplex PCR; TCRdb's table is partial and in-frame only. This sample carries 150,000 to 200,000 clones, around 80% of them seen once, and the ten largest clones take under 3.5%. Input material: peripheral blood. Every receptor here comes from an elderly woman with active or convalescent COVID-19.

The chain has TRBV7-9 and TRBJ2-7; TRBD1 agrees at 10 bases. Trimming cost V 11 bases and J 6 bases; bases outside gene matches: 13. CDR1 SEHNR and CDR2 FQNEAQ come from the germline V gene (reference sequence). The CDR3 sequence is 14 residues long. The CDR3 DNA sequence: TGTGCCTTAACTCCGGGACAGGGGACTTCCGAGCAGTACTTC. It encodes CALTPGQGTSEQYF.

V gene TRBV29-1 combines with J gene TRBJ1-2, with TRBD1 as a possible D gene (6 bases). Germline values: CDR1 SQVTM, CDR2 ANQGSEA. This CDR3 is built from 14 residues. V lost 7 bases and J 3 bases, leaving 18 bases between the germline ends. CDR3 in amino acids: CSAFGGGAYYGYTF. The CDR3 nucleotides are TGCAGCGCCTTCGGCGGGGGCGCCTACTATGGCTACACCTTC.

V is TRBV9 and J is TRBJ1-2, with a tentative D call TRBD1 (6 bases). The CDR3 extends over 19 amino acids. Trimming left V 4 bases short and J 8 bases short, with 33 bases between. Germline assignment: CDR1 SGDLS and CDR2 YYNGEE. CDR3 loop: CASSPKRDKLLWREEGYTF. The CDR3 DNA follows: TGTGCCAGCAGCCCAAAGCGGGACAAACTCTTATGGCGGGAGGAAGGCTACACCTTC.

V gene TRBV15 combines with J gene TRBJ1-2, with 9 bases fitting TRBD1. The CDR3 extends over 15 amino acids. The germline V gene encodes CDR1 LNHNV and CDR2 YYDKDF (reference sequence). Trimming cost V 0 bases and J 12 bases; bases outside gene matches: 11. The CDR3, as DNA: TGTGCCACCAGCAGAGATAGTTCTTGGACAGGGGACCACACCTTC. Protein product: CATSRDSSWTGDHTF.

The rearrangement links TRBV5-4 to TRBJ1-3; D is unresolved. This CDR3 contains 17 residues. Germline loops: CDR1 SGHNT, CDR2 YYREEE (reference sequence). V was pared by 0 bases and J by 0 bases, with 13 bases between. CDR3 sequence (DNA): TGTGCCAGCAGCTTGGCCGGCGGCGTCGGCTCTGGAAACACCATATATTTT. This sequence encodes CASSLAGGVGSGNTIYF.

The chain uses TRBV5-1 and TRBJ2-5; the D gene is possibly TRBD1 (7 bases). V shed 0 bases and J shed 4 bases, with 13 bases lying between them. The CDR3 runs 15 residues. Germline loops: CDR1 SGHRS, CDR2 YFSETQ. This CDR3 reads CASSLVPGGGETQYF. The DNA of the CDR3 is TGCGCCAGCAGCTTGGTCCCAGGGGGAGGAGAGACCCAGTACTTC.

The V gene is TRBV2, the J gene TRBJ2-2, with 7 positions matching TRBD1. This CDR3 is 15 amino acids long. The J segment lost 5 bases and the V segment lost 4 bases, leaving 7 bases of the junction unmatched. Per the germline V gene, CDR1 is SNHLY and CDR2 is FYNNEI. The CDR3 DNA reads TGTGCCAGCAGTGCTGGGACAGCGAGGACCGGGGAGCTGTTTTTT. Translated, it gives CASSAGTARTGELFF.

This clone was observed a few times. CDR3 protein: CASSPPSGLHGYTF. CDR3 in DNA: TGTGCCAGCAGTCCCCCATCGGGACTCCATGGCTACACCTTC. This rearrangement joins TRBV27 to TRBJ1-2; the D gene is possibly TRBD1 (5 bases). V gave up 5 bases and J gave up 6 bases, with 16 bases separating them. The CDR3 contains 14 residues. Per the germline V gene, CDR1 is MNHEY and CDR2 is SMNVEV (reference sequence).

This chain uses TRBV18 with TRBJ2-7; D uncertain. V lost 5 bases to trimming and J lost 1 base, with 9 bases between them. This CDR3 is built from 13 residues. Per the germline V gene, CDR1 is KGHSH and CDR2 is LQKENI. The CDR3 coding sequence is TGTGCCAGCTCATCCACTATTTCCTACGAGCAGTACTTC. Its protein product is CASSSTISYEQYF.

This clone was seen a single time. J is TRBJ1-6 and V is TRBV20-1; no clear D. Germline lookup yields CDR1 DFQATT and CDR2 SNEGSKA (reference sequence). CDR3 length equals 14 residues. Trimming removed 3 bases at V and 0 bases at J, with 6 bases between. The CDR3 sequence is CSASSSSYNSPLHF. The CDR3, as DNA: TGCAGTGCTAGTTCCAGCTCCTATAATTCACCCCTCCACTTT.

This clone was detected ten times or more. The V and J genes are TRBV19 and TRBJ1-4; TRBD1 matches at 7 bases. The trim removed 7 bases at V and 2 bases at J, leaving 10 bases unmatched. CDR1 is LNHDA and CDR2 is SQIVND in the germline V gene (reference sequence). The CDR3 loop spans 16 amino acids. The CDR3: CASKDRRGWTNEKLFF. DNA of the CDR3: TGTGCCAGTAAGGACAGGCGGGGATGGACTAATGAAAAACTGTTTTTT.

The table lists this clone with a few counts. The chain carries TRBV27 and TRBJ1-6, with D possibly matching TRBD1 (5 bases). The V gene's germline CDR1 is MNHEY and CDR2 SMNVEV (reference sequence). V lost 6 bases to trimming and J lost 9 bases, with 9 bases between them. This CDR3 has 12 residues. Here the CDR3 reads CASRAGLSPLHF. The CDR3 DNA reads TGTGCCAGCAGGGCGGGGCTTTCACCCCTCCACTTT.

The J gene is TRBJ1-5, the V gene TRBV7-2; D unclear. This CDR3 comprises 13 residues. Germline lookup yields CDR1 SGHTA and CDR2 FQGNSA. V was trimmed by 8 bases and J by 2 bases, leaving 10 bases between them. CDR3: CASGVRGNQPQHF. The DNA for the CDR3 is TGTGCCAGCGGCGTGAGGGGCAATCAGCCCCAGCATTTT.

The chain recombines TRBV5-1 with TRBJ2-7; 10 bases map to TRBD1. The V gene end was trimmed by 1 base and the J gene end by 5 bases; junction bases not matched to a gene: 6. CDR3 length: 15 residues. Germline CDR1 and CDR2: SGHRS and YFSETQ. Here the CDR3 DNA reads TGCGCCAGCAGCTTGAGGGGACAGGGGTTTCACGAGCAGTACTTC. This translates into CASSLRGQGFHEQYF.

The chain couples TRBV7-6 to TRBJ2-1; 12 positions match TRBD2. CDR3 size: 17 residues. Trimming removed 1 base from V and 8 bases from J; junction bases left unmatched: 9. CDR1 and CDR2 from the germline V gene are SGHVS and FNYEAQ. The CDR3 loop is CASSLELAGGIFYEQFF. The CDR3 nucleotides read TGTGCCAGCAGCTTAGAGCTAGCGGGGGGGATATTCTATGAGCAGTTCTTC.

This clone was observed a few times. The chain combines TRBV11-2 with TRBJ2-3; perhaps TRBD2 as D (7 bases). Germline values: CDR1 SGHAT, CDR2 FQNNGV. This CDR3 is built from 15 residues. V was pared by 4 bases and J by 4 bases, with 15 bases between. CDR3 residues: CASSSLGGAADTQYF. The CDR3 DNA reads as TGTGCCAGCAGCTCGTTGGGGGGGGCGGCAGATACGCAGTATTTT.

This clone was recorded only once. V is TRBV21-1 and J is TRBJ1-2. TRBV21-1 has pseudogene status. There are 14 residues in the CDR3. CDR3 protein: CASSFKETNYGYTF. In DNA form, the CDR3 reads TGTGCCAGCAGCTTTAAGGAGACCAACTATGGCTACACCTTC.

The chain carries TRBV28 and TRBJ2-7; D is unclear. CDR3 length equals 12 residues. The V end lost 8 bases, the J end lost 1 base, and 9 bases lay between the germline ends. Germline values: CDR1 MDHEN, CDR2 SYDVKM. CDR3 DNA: TGTGCCAGCTCAGCGTTATCCTACGAGCAGTACTTC. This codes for CASSALSYEQYF.

CDR3 residues: CASSIYSGGAYEQYF. Written as DNA, the CDR3 is TGTGCCAGTAGTATCTATAGCGGGGGGGCCTACGAGCAGTACTTC. The rearrangement links TRBV19 to TRBJ2-7, with 11 bases that match TRBD2. The length of the CDR3 is 15 residues. The germline V gene has CDR1 LNHDA and CDR2 SQIVND (reference sequence). With 3 bases clipped from V and 2 bases from J, the junction kept 3 bases outside the gene matches.

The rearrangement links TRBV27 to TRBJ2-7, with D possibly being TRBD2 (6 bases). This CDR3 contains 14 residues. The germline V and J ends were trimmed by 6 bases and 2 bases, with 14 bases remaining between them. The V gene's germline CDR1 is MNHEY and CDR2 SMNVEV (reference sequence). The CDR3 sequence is CASRGDWRTYEQYF. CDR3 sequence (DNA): TGTGCCAGCAGGGGGGACTGGCGAACCTACGAGCAGTACTTC.